Below, 13 T cell receptor beta chains from the same sample are listed, as sequenced in a study of T cell changes during pregnancy in multiple sclerosis. Profiled with immunoSEQ multiplex PCR; TCRdb holds only in-frame clones, not every one. The profile shows around 52,000 clones, more than 75% of them singletons. Sequenced input: peripheral blood from another person, used as feeder cells. The receptor source for this set is a human donor whose cells served as feeder cells for cultures in a pregnancy study.

This chain uses TRBV19 with TRBJ2-3; 14 positions match TRBD2. V shed 4 bases and J 3 bases; nucleotides not matched to a gene: 3. The CDR3 runs to 16 residues. Germline CDR1 and CDR2: LNHDA and SQIVND (reference sequence). CDR3: CASSTGTSGSTDTQYF. The CDR3 coding sequence is TGTGCCAGTAGTACCGGGACTAGCGGGAGTACAGATACGCAGTATTTT.

The chain couples TRBV4-1 to TRBJ1-4; 10 bases are shared with TRBD1. Trimming removed 1 base from V and 8 bases from J; junction bases left unmatched: 7. There are 16 residues in the CDR3. Germline V gene sequence: CDR1 MGHRA, CDR2 YSYEKL. The CDR3 bases are TGCGCCAGCAGCCAAGGCTCGGGACAGGGGAAGGAAAAACTGTTTTTT. It encodes CASSQGSGQGKEKLFF.

In this sample, this clone turned up a few times. No DNA is shown, since the ends of the CDR3 on it are uncertain; the CDR3 is the one TCRdb lists. The CDR3: CASSLVGTGALF. The rearrangement joins TRBV7-9 to TRBJ2-7; whether TRBD1, the table's D call, matches the DNA was not checked. Germline V gene lookup returns CDR1 SEHNR and CDR2 FQNEAQ (reference sequence). The CDR3 is 12 amino acids in total, end residues counted.

This clone was observed a single time. V usage is TRBV2 and J usage is TRBJ1-1; D ambiguous. Trimming left V 2 bases short and J 1 base short, with 5 bases between. CDR1 and CDR2 from the germline V gene are SNHLY and FYNNEI. CDR3 length equals 13 residues. DNA for the CDR3: TGTGCCAGCAGTGAACTCCCGAACACTGAAGCTTTCTTT. This encodes CASSELPNTEAFF.

This clone was detected once. The chain couples TRBV7-8 to TRBJ1-1; D is unclear. The V gene lost 6 bases and the J gene lost 5 bases, with 13 bases spanning the gap. Germline V gives CDR1 SGHVS, CDR2 FQNEAQ. This CDR3 is built from 13 residues. The CDR3 DNA is TGTGCCAGCAGTCCAGGAGCGGGGACTGAAGCTTTCTTT. Translating it yields CASSPGAGTEAFF.

V usage is TRBV9 and J usage is TRBJ1-6, with a weak D call TRBD1 (5 bases). The CDR3 runs to 18 residues. V was pared by 0 bases and J by 0 bases, with 13 bases between. Germline V lookup: CDR1 SGDLS, CDR2 YYNGEE. The CDR3 bases are TGTGCCAGCAGCGTAGGCTTGGGGGAAAGCTCCTATAATTCACCCCTCCACTTT. This translates into CASSVGLGESSYNSPLHF.

V gene TRBV10-2 combines with J gene TRBJ1-2; D is possibly TRBD1 (5 bases). The CDR3 totals 12 residues. The ends were cut back, 6 bases at V and 2 bases at J, with 7 bases in the middle. Germline values: CDR1 WSHSY, CDR2 SAAADI. The CDR3: CASRTENYGYTF. For the CDR3, the DNA is TGCGCCAGCAGGACAGAGAACTATGGCTACACCTTC.

This chain connects TRBV11-3 to TRBJ1-6, with D maybe TRBD1 (5 bases). Trimming took off 5 bases at V and 7 bases at J, with 12 bases between the two ends. The germline V gene has CDR1 SGHNT and CDR2 YENEEA. The CDR3 spans 14 residues. The chain's CDR3 is CASSRDGSNSPLHF. In nucleotides, the CDR3 is TGTGCCAGCAGCCGGGACGGCTCGAATTCACCCCTCCACTTT.

The chain is built from TRBV7-6 and TRBJ1-1; 7 bases are a match to TRBD1. Losses at the gene ends were 5 bases for V and 4 bases for J; bases not matched to a gene: 4. This CDR3 has 13 residues. CDR1 is SGHVS and CDR2 is FNYEAQ in the germline V gene. In DNA form, the CDR3 reads TGTGCCAGCAGCCCCGACAGGGTCACTGAAGCTTTCTTT. Translating it yields CASSPDRVTEAFF. Variable domain in full (rest from reference TRBV7-6 and TRBJ1-1): GAGVSQSPRYKVTKRGQDVALRCDPISGHVSLYWYRQALGQGPEFLTYFNYEAQQDKSGLPNDRFSAERPEGSISTLTIQRTEQRDSAMYRCASSPDRVTEAFFGQGTRLTVV.

V is TRBV5-4 and J is TRBJ2-3; 7 positions match TRBD2. Germline CDR1 SGHNT, CDR2 YYREEE (reference sequence). This CDR3 has 17 residues. The ends lost 4 bases at V and 3 bases at J; junction bases unmatched: 14. CDR3 nucleotides: TGTGCCAGCAGCGGCGCCGGCGGCGGGGGAGGAACAGATACGCAGTATTTT. Its translation is CASSGAGGGGGTDTQYF. Combining the CDR3 with reference TRBV5-4 and TRBJ2-3 gives the whole variable domain ETGVTQSPTHLIKTRGQQVTLRCSSQSGHNTVSWYQQALGQGPQFIFQYYREEENGRGNFPPRFSGLQFPNYSSELNVNALELDDSALYLCASSGAGGGGGTDTQYFGPGTRLTVL.

This rearrangement joins TRBV7-8 to TRBJ2-3, with D hard to call. Trimming stripped 5 bases from V and 2 bases from J, with 8 bases between. The V gene's germline CDR1 is SGHVS and CDR2 FQNEAQ. There are 13 residues in the CDR3. The DNA for the CDR3 is TGTGCCAGCAGCGGCTATCTCACAGATACGCAGTATTTT. It codes for CASSGYLTDTQYF.

The chain combines TRBV6-6 with TRBJ1-1, with D possibly being TRBD1 (5 bases). Germline V CDR1 and CDR2: MNHNY, SVGAGI (reference sequence). Deletions cut 6 bases from V and 2 bases from J, with 10 bases between. The CDR3 consists of 13 residues. CDR3: CASSRTGNTEAFF. In DNA, the CDR3 is TGTGCCAGCAGCCGTACAGGAAACACTGAAGCTTTCTTT.

The chain combines TRBV10-3 with TRBJ1-2; 9 bases align to TRBD1. Germline CDR1 and CDR2: ENHRY and SYGVKD. V dropped 6 bases and J dropped 1; count of bases not matched to a gene: 3. The CDR3 extends over 14 amino acids. CDR3 protein: CAISRQGVNYGYTF. The CDR3 nucleotides read TGTGCCATCAGCCGACAGGGGGTTAACTATGGCTACACCTTC.